Sequencing of this TCR beta chain was carried out in a study of T cells in Graves' hyperthyroidism and ophthalmopathy. Study-level findings and limits: Most expanded thyroid clonotypes above 0.001 also appeared in blood.

The trim removed 5 bases at V and 3 bases at J, leaving 12 bases unmatched. The CDR3 totals 16 residues. The study left out patients who had uncontrolled infection, other autoimmune disease, pregnancy or lactation. Fresh 10 ml peripheral blood yielded PBMCs. A note on this clonotype: No antigen is known for it.

Researchers took RNA transcripts and amplified the TCR beta CDR3 regions from them. First-round RT-PCR targeting the TCR CDR3 was performed with the HTBI primer set. TCRdb re-called the multiplex PCR reads with MiXCR, one entry per CDR3 protein. The sample includes more than 350,000 distinct CDR3 sequences, 13% to 15% of them seen just once. The chain combines TRBV12-3 or TRBV12-4 with TRBJ2-7, with TRBD1 identical over 8 bases. The sequence was obtained from a woman in her twenties or thirties with Graves' ophthalmopathy. Source material: blood. CDR3: CASSQARGTGYYEQYF. In DNA, the CDR3 is TGTGCCAGCAGTCAGGCGAGGGGGACAGGTTACTACGAGCAGTACTTC.